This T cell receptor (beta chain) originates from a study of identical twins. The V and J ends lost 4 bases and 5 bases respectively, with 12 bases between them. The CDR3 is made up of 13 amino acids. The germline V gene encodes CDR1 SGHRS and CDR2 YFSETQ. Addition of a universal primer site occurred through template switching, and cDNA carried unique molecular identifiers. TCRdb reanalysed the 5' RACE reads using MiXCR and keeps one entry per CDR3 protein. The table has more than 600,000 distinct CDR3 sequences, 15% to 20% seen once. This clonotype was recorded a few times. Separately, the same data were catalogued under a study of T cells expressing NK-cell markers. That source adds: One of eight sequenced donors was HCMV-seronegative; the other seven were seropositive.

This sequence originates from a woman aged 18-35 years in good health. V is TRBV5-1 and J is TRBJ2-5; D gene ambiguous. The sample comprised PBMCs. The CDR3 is CASSEPGYETQYF. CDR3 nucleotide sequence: TGCGCCAGCAGCGAACCAGGTTATGAGACCCAGTACTTC.